Presented here are 4 T cell receptor beta chains from one specimen sequenced in a study of beta chain features in type 1 diabetes. Of the isolated RNA, all was reverse transcribed, and so the sequenced material was expressed TCRB transcripts. Sequencing used immunoSEQ multiplex PCR; TCRdb keeps in-frame clones, though not all of them. The top ten hold about 0.025% of the sample, which has over 700,000 clones, roughly a sixth seen once. Sequencing was performed on naive CD4+ T cells from blood. Receptors originate from a woman aged 18-29 years in good health.

This chain uses TRBV7-2 with TRBJ2-5; D is undetermined. Trimming cost V 2 bases and J 5 bases, with 9 bases left between them. The CDR3 has 13 amino acids. Germline V gene sequence: CDR1 SGHTA, CDR2 FQGNSA. For the CDR3, the DNA is TGTGCCAGCAGCTTAAACTCCTGGGAGACCCAGTACTTC. It translates to CASSLNSWETQYF.

The table lists this clone with a few counts. The chain links TRBV7-3 to TRBJ2-3, with unresolved D. This CDR3 contains 13 residues. The germline CDR1 and CDR2 sequences are SGHTA and FQGTGA. The V gene lost 5 bases and the J gene lost 5 bases, with 11 bases spanning the gap. This CDR3 is CASSRIPLDTQYF. The CDR3 DNA reads as TGTGCCAGCAGCCGAATCCCGTTAGATACGCAGTATTTT.

The chain recombines TRBV5-6 with TRBJ2-5; D is tentatively TRBD1 or TRBD2 (6 bases each). Germline V gives CDR1 SGHDT, CDR2 YYEEEE. This CDR3 contains 14 residues. Trimming left V 1 base short and J 3 bases short, with 10 bases between. The DNA of the CDR3 is TGTGCCAGCAGCTTGTGGGGGGCTAAAGAGACCCAGTACTTC. Translation gives CASSLWGAKETQYF.

This chain joins TRBV9 and TRBJ1-4, with unresolved D. CDR3 length equals 15 residues. Germline V CDR1 and CDR2: SGDLS, YYNGEE. V was pared by 0 bases and J by 0 bases, with 6 bases between. The CDR3 region is CASSVDVSTNEKLFF. In nucleotides, the CDR3 is TGTGCCAGCAGCGTAGACGTATCAACTAATGAAAAACTGTTTTTT.